This passage covers 17 T cell receptor beta chains from one sample sequenced in a study of T cell repertoires in cytomegalovirus infection. A single record per CDR3 protein comes from TCRdb applying MiXCR to the reads. Of 300,000 to 400,000 distinct CDR3 sequences in the sample, 20% to 25% were seen once. The antigens of these receptors remain unknown. Sequenced here: cultured PBMCs, sampled from culture after CMV antigen stimulation. The origin of the receptors is a human donor in good health (CMV status not recorded). Some clones in this sample may be carry-over from other donors' samples.

The table lists this clonotype with many counts. V gene TRBV7-2 combines with J gene TRBJ2-5, with 8 bases identical to TRBD2. The V and J ends lost 5 bases and 0 bases, in that order; junction bases with no gene match: 8. Germline CDR1 reads SGHTA; CDR2 reads FQGNSA. The CDR3 contains 16 residues. The CDR3 region has the DNA TGTGCCAGCAGCCTGGGACTAGGTTGGTACCAAGAGACCCAGTACTTC. Protein product: CASSLGLGWYQETQYF.

This clonotype has at least ten counts. This chain uses TRBV7-6 with TRBJ2-2, with D tentatively TRBD2 (5 bases). V lost 5 bases to trimming and J lost 4 bases, with 23 bases between them. Germline V lookup: CDR1 SGHVS, CDR2 FNYEAQ. The CDR3 is made up of 18 amino acids. The DNA of the CDR3 is TGTGCCAGCAGCCTCAAAAGGTGGGGTCTCGGAGGCACCGGGGAGCTGTTTTTT. This translates into CASSLKRWGLGGTGELFF. The full variable domain, in which reference TRBV7-6 and TRBJ2-2 provide the parts outside the CDR3, is GAGVSQSPRYKVTKRGQDVALRCDPISGHVSLYWYRQALGQGPEFLTYFNYEAQQDKSGLPNDRFSAERPEGSISTLTIQRTEQRDSAMYRCASSLKRWGLGGTGELFFGEGSRLTVL.

This clonotype has just a few counts. The rearrangement links TRBV7-2 to TRBJ2-2, with 10 bases aligning to TRBD2. The CDR3 is 16 amino acids. Germline trimming cut 3 bases from V and 0 bases from J; bases unmatched to any gene: 1. CDR1 is SGHTA and CDR2 is FQGNSA in the germline V gene. The CDR3 here is CASSFSGRPNTGELFF. The CDR3 DNA reads TGTGCCAGCAGCTTTAGCGGGAGGCCGAACACCGGGGAGCTGTTTTTT.

This sequence joins TRBV12-3 or TRBV12-4 and TRBJ2-3; 7 positions match TRBD2. V trimming: 5 bases; J trimming: 5 bases; junction bases outside the gene matches: 13. This CDR3 region has 16 residues. DNA for the CDR3: TGTGCCAGCAGTCCGAAGTGGACTAGTGGTCGAGATACGCAGTATTTT. As protein: CASSPKWTSGRDTQYF.

The rearrangement uses TRBV11-3 and TRBJ2-3; D assignment may be TRBD1 or TRBD2 (6 bases each). Germline lookup yields CDR1 SGHNT and CDR2 YENEEA. Trimming left V 6 bases short and J 5 bases short, with 9 bases between. The CDR3 has 12 amino acids. CDR3: CASRGGRDTQYF. In DNA, the CDR3 is TGTGCCAGCAGAGGGGGGCGAGATACGCAGTATTTT.

V is TRBV30 and J is TRBJ1-2; 11 nucleotides match TRBD1. This CDR3 contains 18 residues. Germline CDR1 is GTSNPN and CDR2 is SVGIG (reference sequence). J gave up 1 base and V 8 bases, and 18 bases lay outside the gene matches. CDR3 coding DNA: TGTGCCATCTCTGAGTCCCTCGGGACAGGGGGAGGTAACTATGGCTACACCTTC. This encodes CAISESLGTGGGNYGYTF.

The CDR3 DNA reads TGTGCCAGCAGTCCCGGGACAATATACAATGAGCAGTTCTTC. Its translation is CASSPGTIYNEQFF. The J gene is TRBJ2-1, the V gene TRBV12-3 or TRBV12-4; the D gene is possibly TRBD1 (6 bases). Trimming shortened V by 5 bases and J by 4 bases, and 12 bases separated the two germline ends. The CDR3 loop spans 14 amino acids.

V usage is TRBV7-3 and J usage is TRBJ2-2, with 11 bases that match TRBD2. In germline, CDR1 is SGHTA, CDR2 FQGTGA. The trim removed 5 bases at V and 3 bases at J, leaving 2 bases unmatched. This CDR3 is 15 amino acids long. In nucleotides, the CDR3 is TGTGCCAGCAGCATAGCGGGAGGGGACACCGGGGAGCTGTTTTTT. This codes for CASSIAGGDTGELFF.

In this sample, this clonotype turned up many times. V usage is TRBV19 and J usage is TRBJ2-1, with D perhaps TRBD2 (6 bases). The CDR3 totals 15 residues. The germline gives CDR1 LNHDA, CDR2 SQIVND (reference sequence). The germline V and J ends were trimmed by 6 bases and 3 bases, with 15 bases remaining between them. This CDR3 reads CASSPFGGNYNEQFF. The CDR3 DNA reads TGTGCCAGTAGCCCCTTCGGCGGGAACTACAATGAGCAGTTCTTC. Complete variable domain (other parts from reference TRBV19 and TRBJ2-1): DGGITQSPKYLFRKEGQNVTLSCEQNLNHDAMYWYRQDPGQGLRLIYYSQIVNDFQKGDIAEGYSVSREKKESFPLTVTSAQKNPTAFYLCASSPFGGNYNEQFFGPGTRLTVL.

This clonotype was picked up many times. This sequence joins TRBV7-2 and TRBJ2-5; D may be TRBD2 (6 bases). CDR1 and CDR2 (germline): SGHTA, FQGNSA. Trimming pared 4 bases from V and 5 bases from J, leaving 8 bases between. The CDR3 loop spans 12 amino acids. This CDR3 is CASSSGGETQYF. CDR3 DNA sequence: TGTGCCAGCAGCTCCGGAGGGGAGACCCAGTACTTC.

The chain uses TRBV5-1 and TRBJ2-7, with D perhaps TRBD1 (6 bases). Germline V gene lookup returns CDR1 SGHRS and CDR2 YFSETQ. The CDR3 covers 13 residues. V was shortened by 2 bases and J by 7 bases, with 13 bases between the two germline ends. CDR3 nucleotides: TGCGCCAGCAGCTTTCGGACAGAGGGGGAGCAGTACTTC. Translated, it gives CASSFRTEGEQYF.

This clonotype was counted only a few times. This chain links TRBV15 with TRBJ1-6; perhaps TRBD1 as D (6 bases). The germline CDR1 and CDR2 sequences are LNHNV and YYDKDF (reference sequence). The CDR3 totals 18 residues. Trimming shortened V by 5 bases and J by 0 bases, and 17 bases separated the two germline ends. CDR3 residues: CATSEIDRSGSYNSPLHF. CDR3 bases: TGTGCCACCAGCGAGATCGACAGGTCGGGCTCCTATAATTCACCCCTCCACTTT.

The rearrangement joins TRBV19 to TRBJ2-1, with 14 bases lining up with TRBD2. Germline V gives CDR1 LNHDA, CDR2 SQIVND (reference sequence). The V segment lost 3 bases and the J segment 7 bases; nucleotides outside the gene matches: 17. The CDR3 is 20 residues long. The CDR3 DNA sequence: TGTGCCAGTAGTATTGGGAGATCGTCCGGGACTAGCGGGAGTAGGAATGAGCAGTTCTTC. Its translation: CASSIGRSSGTSGSRNEQFF.

The chain couples TRBV5-6 to TRBJ2-1; 13 bases are a match to TRBD2. The CDR3 is 17 amino acids. The V gene's germline CDR1 is SGHDT and CDR2 YYEEEE. The trim removed 4 bases at V and 6 bases at J, leaving 10 bases unmatched. CDR3 in DNA: TGTGCCAGCAGCACCGGGACTAGCGGGGTAGCGTTCAATGAGCAGTTCTTC. This translates into CASSTGTSGVAFNEQFF.

CDR3 nucleotide sequence: TGTGCCAGCAGTATCTGGGGAAATGAAAAACTGTTTTTT. Residues: CASSIWGNEKLFF. The V gene is TRBV25-1, the J gene TRBJ1-4; no clear D gene. Per germline, CDR1 MGHDK and CDR2 SYGVNS. The V and J ends lost 5 bases and 5 bases respectively, with 9 bases between them. This CDR3 spans 13 amino acids.

This rearrangement joins TRBV5-1 to TRBJ2-3; D is possibly TRBD1 or TRBD2 (5 bases each). The CDR3 loop spans 17 amino acids. Per the germline V gene, CDR1 is SGHRS and CDR2 is YFSETQ. V shed 4 bases and J shed 2 bases, with 20 bases lying between them. The CDR3 spells CASSPTFWGSSTDTQYF. In DNA, the CDR3 is TGCGCCAGCAGCCCCACTTTTTGGGGGTCTTCCACAGATACGCAGTATTTT.

The chain has TRBV7-8 and TRBJ2-2, with 11 bases fitting TRBD2. The CDR3 has 20 residues. Per the germline V gene, CDR1 is SGHVS and CDR2 is FQNEAQ. J was trimmed by 7 bases and V by 5 bases; bases with no gene match: 21. In nucleotides, the CDR3 is TGTGCCAGCAGCCTGACCAGAAATACCTTAGCGGGAGGGCCCAGCGGGGAGCTGTTTTTT. Amino acids: CASSLTRNTLAGGPSGELFF.